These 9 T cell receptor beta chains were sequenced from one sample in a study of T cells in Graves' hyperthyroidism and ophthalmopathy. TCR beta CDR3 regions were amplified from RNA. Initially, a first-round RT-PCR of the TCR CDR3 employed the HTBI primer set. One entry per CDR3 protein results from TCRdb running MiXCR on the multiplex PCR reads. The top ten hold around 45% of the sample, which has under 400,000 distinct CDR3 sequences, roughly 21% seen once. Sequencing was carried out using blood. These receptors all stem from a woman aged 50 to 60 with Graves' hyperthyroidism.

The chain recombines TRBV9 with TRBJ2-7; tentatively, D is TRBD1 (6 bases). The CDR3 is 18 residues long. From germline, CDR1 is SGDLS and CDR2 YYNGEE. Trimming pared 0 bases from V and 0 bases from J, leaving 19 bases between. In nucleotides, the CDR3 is TGTGCCAGCAGCGTAGGCCTAGGGACAAGGGGTAACTCCTACGAGCAGTACTTC. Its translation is CASSVGLGTRGNSYEQYF.

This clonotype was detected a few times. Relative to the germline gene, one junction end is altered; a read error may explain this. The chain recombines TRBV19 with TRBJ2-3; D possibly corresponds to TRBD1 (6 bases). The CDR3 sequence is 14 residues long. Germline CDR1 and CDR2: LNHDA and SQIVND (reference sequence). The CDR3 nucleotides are TGTGCCAGTAGGCAGGGCCTCCAGACAGGTACGCAGTATTTT. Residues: CASRQGLQTGTQYF.

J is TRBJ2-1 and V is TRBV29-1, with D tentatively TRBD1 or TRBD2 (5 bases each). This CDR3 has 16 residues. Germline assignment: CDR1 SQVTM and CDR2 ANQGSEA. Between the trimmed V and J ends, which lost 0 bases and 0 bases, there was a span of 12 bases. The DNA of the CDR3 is TGCAGCGTTGAAGATCCTCCAGGGAGCTCCTACAATGAGCAGTTCTTC. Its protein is CSVEDPPGSSYNEQFF.

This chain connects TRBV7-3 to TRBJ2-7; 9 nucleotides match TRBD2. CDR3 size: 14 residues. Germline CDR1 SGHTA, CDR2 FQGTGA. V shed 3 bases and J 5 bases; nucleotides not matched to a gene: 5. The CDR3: CASSLRLAGNEQYF. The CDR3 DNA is TGTGCCAGCAGCTTGAGGCTAGCGGGAAACGAGCAGTACTTC. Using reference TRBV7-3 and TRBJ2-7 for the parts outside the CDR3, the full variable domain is GAGVSQTPSNKVTEKGKYVELRCDPISGHTALYWYRQSLGQGPEFLIYFQGTGAADDSGLPNDRFFAVRPEGSVSTLKIQRTERGDSAVYLCASSLRLAGNEQYFGPGTRLTVT.

CDR3 sequence reads: CSARPSFNYGYTF. CDR3 DNA sequence: TGCAGTGCCCGGCCCTCCTTCAACTATGGCTACACCTTC. The chain employs TRBV20-1 and TRBJ1-2, with unresolved D. Trimming pared 6 bases from V and 2 bases from J, leaving 13 bases between. In germline, CDR1 is DFQATT, CDR2 SNEGSKA (reference sequence). The CDR3 length is 13 residues.

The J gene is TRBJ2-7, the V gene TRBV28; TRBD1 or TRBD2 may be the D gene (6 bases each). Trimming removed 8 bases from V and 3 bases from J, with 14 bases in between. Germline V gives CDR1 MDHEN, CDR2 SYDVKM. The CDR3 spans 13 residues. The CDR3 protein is CASQRGQSYEQYF. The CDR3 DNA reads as TGTGCCAGCCAACGGGGGCAGAGCTACGAGCAGTACTTC.

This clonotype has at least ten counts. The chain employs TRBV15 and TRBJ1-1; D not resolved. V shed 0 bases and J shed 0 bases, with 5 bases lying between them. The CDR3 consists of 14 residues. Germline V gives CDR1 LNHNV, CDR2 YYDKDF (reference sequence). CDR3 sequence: CATSRELMNTEAFF. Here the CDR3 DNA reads TGTGCCACCAGCAGAGAACTCATGAACACTGAAGCTTTCTTT.

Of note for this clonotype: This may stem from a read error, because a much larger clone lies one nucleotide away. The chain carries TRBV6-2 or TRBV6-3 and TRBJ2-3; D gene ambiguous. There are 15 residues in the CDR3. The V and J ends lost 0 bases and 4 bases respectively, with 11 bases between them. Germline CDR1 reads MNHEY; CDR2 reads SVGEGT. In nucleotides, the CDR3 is TGTGCCAGCAGTTACTCGTTCATCTCCGCAGATACGCAGTATTTT. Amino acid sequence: CASSYSFISADTQYF.

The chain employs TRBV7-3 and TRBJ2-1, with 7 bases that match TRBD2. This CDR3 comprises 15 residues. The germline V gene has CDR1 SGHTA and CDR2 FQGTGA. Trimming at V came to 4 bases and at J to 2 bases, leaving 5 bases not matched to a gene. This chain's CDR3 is CASSWSGEAYNEQFF. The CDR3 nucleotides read TGTGCCAGCAGCTGGAGCGGGGAAGCCTACAATGAGCAGTTCTTC.